A selection of T cell receptor beta chains follows, all from one sample in a study of cytomegalovirus exposure and HLA in healthy donors. TCRdb keeps only in-frame clones here, not all; method: immunoSEQ multiplex PCR. Among roughly 54,000 clones, approximately 70% were seen once, and the ten largest hold less than 20%. Source material: PBMCs. The receptors originated from a woman aged 55-69 years in good health and CMV-seropositive. CDR3s include the opening cysteine and the closing phenylalanine or tryptophan. The D gene is left open where the match is weak. The listing skips clone size in some rows; elsewhere it reads once, few, many or a size class.

j_gene | v_gene | d_gene | abundance | CDR3nt | CDR3aa
TRBJ1-1 | TRBV11-2 | NA | NA | TGTGCCAGCAGCTTAGATCTCGCGGGGATGCAGGCTTTCTTT | CASSLDLAGMQAFF
TRBJ2-2 | TRBV19 | TRBD2 | few | TGTGCCAGTCTTTCCCCAGCGGGGCGGTCAAACGGCGGGGAGCTGTTTTTT | CASLSPAGRSNGGELFF
TRBJ1-2 | TRBV6-5 | TRBD1 | NA | TGTGCCAGCAGCACAGGGGTTCGGAACTATGGCTACACCTTC | CASSTGVRNYGYTF
TRBJ2-7 | TRBV5-6 | NA | NA | TGTGCCAGCAGCTTGGCTTTCTCCCTCGGCGGGTACGAGCAGTACTTC | CASSLAFSLGGYEQYF
TRBJ1-4 | TRBV27 | TRBD1 | NA | TGTGCCAGCAGCTCGACAGGGCAAGAGAAAAAACTGTTTTTT | CASSSTGQEKKLFF
TRBJ2-1 | TRBV6-1 | NA | NA | TGTGCCAGCAGTGAAACACTAGGTGGCAATGAGCAGTTCTTC | CASSETLGGNEQFF
TRBJ1-1 | TRBV25-1 | NA | few | TGTGCCAGCAAATCGGGACTTGGGGCTTTCTTT | CASKSGLGAFF
TRBJ1-3 | TRBV5-5 | NA | NA | TGTGCCAGCGGCGGGGGGGCGGCCTCTGGAAACACCATATATTTT | CASGGGAASGNTIYF
TRBJ1-2 | TRBV19 | NA | NA | TGTGCCAGTATCCAAGACGGGGGGACCTATGGCTACACCTTC | CASIQDGGTYGYTF
TRBJ2-7 | TRBV7-2 | TRBD2 | once | TGTGCCAGCAGCTTGGGAGCGGGGATTTACGAGCAGTACTTC | CASSLGAGIYEQYF
TRBJ2-1 | TRBV6-4 | TRBD2 | NA | TGTGCCAGCAGTGAGTCTAGCGGGGGCAGGGATGAGCAGTTCTTC | CASSESSGGRDEQFF
TRBJ1-4 | TRBV30 | TRBD1 | NA | TGTGCCTGGAGTATAGGGACAGGGTCGAGCGAAAAACTGTTTTTT | CAWSIGTGSSEKLFF
TRBJ1-2 | TRBV10-1 | TRBD1 | once | TGCGCCAGCAGTGAGTCTAGGAGGGGGCCTCTCGACTATGGCTACACCTTC | CASSESRRGPLDYGYTF
TRBJ1-5 | TRBV19 | NA | once | TGTGCCAGTAGTATAGTAATCACACCAGATCAGCCCCAGCATTTT | CASSIVITPDQPQHF
TRBJ1-1 | TRBV2 | NA | few | TGTGCCAGCAGTGCTGAAGCCACTATGAACACTGAAGCTTTCTTT | CASSAEATMNTEAFF
TRBJ1-2 | TRBV19 | NA | few | TGTGCCAGTAGTATTGGGGCAGGGTCTAACTATGGCTACACCTTC | CASSIGAGSNYGYTF
TRBJ1-5 | TRBV6-6 | NA | NA | TGTGCCAGCAGCCCTCTCGGTCAGCCCCAGCATTTT | CASSPLGQPQHF
TRBJ2-7 | TRBV5-6 | NA | NA | TGTGCCAGCCGACAGAGCTCCTACGAGCAGTACTTC | CASRQSSYEQYF
TRBJ2-6 | TRBV27 | TRBD1 | NA | TGTGCCAGCAGTCCCTGGGACAGGGGGGGCGGGTCCTCCAACGTCCTGACTTTC | CASSPWDRGGGSSNVLTF
TRBJ2-1 | TRBV5-6 | NA | NA | TGTGCCAGCAGCTTGAAGGGACTCCGGCTGTTCTTC | CASSLKGLRLFF
TRBJ2-2 | TRBV4-2 | TRBD2 | once | TGTGCCAGCAGCCCGACTAGCGGGCCGGAAACCGGGGAGCTGTTTTTT | CASSPTSGPETGELFF
TRBJ1-1 | TRBV5-1 | NA | once | TGCGCCAGCAGCTTGTCAGGGATGAACACTGAAGCTTTCTTT | CASSLSGMNTEAFF
TRBJ2-5 | TRBV6-6 | NA | NA | TGTGCCAGCAGTTACTCGAAGCCCCAAGAGACCCAGTACTTC | CASSYSKPQETQYF
TRBJ2-7 | TRBV7-2 | TRBD1 | NA | TGTGCCAGCAGCCGCTTGGGACAGGGGGCCTACGAGCAGTACTTC | CASSRLGQGAYEQYF
TRBJ2-2 | TRBV27 | TRBD2 | NA | TGTGCCAGCAAACTAGCGGGGGGATGGACCGGGGAGCTGTTTTTT | CASKLAGGWTGELFF
TRBJ2-5 | TRBV5-1 | TRBD1 | NA | TGCGCCAGCAGCCCGGACAGGCCAGGAGAGACCCAGTACTTC | CASSPDRPGETQYF
TRBJ1-1 | TRBV27 | NA | NA | TGTGCCAGCAGTTTGTTTCGGATCCGGGACTCGAACACTGAAGCTTTCTTT | CASSLFRIRDSNTEAFF
TRBJ1-3 | TRBV29-1 | NA | NA | TGCAGCGCAGGGACACCACCTTCCATATATTTT | CSAGTPPSIYF
TRBJ1-5 | TRBV19 | NA | once | TGTGCCAGTAGTATAGAACAGTATAGCAATCAGCCCCAGCATTTT | CASSIEQYSNQPQHF
TRBJ1-5 | TRBV7-9 | TRBD1 | NA | TGTGCCAGCAGCTTAGGACAGGGTGGCCAGCCCCAGCATTTT | CASSLGQGGQPQHF
TRBJ2-2 | TRBV5-1 | NA | NA | TGCGCCAGCAGCTTGTACTTTAACACCGGGGAGCTGTTTTTT | CASSLYFNTGELFF
TRBJ2-7 | TRBV7-2 | TRBD2 | NA | TGTGCCAGCAGCTTAAGGCCTCCACTAGCGGGGGGGAGCTCCTACGAGCAGTACTTC | CASSLRPPLAGGSSYEQYF
TRBJ2-1 | TRBV7-9 | NA | few | TGTGCCAGCAGCTTACAGTCAGTCTACAATGAGCAGTTCTTC | CASSLQSVYNEQFF